This is a list of T cell receptor beta chains from one sample in a study of T cell changes during pregnancy in multiple sclerosis. Assay: immunoSEQ multiplex PCR; the TCRdb copy retains only in-frame clones and omits some. This table has around 130,000 clones, about 96% appearing once. Specimen: peripheral blood, collected after pregnancy. The receptors here all came from a female donor with multiple sclerosis, enrolled in a pregnancy study. The CDR3 runs from the conserved cysteine through the conserved F or W. Each record gives: D gene, J gene, clone size, V gene, CDR3 protein, CDR3 DNA. The D gene is left open where the match is weak. Clone size is not always given. Where it is, it says once, few, many or a class for expanded clones.

TRBD2,TRBJ2-3,.,TRBV28,CASSGLAGGVWADTQYF,TGTGCCAGCAGTGGACTAGCGGGAGGGGTATGGGCAGATACGCAGTATTTT
.,TRBJ1-1,.,TRBV19,CASSMVRGRTEAFF,TGTGCCAGTAGTATGGTAAGGGGTAGGACTGAAGCTTTCTTT
.,TRBJ2-2,.,TRBV19,CASRLTDANTGELFF,TGTGCCAGTAGATTGACAGACGCGAACACCGGGGAGCTGTTTTTT
TRBD2,TRBJ2-7,.,TRBV6-6,CASSYPPGLTLEQYF,TGTGCCAGCAGTTATCCCCCGGGACTAACCCTCGAGCAGTACTTC
TRBD1,TRBJ2-6,.,TRBV5-8,CASSVSGTGTSGANVLTF,TGTGCCAGCAGCGTCTCCGGGACAGGGACCTCTGGGGCCAACGTCCTGACTTTC
.,TRBJ2-2,.,TRBV29-1,CSVADRPTGELFF,TGCAGCGTTGCCGACAGGCCGACCGGGGAGCTGTTTTTT
.,TRBJ2-2,.,TRBV5-6,CASSQNLAIVRELFF,TGTGCCAGCAGCCAAAACCTAGCGATTGTCCGGGAGCTGTTTTTT
.,TRBJ1-5,.,TRBV11-2,CASSLGGYSNQPQHF,TGTGCCAGCAGCCTGGGGGGTTATAGCAATCAGCCCCAGCATTTT
.,TRBJ1-4,.,TRBV7-2,CASSLGGMGDRSGKLFF,TGTGCCAGCAGCTTAGGAGGTATGGGGGACCGTAGCGGAAAACTGTTTTTT
TRBD1,TRBJ1-4,.,TRBV7-2,CASSYSGTVEKLFF,TGTGCCAGCAGCTACTCCGGGACAGTTGAAAAACTGTTTTTT
.,TRBJ2-1,.,TRBV30,CAWSPDSYNEQFF,TGTGCCTGGAGTCCGGACAGTTACAATGAGCAGTTCTTC
.,TRBJ1-4,.,TRBV2,CASSEGHEKLFF,TGTGCCAGCAGTGAGGGCCATGAAAAACTGTTTTTT
TRBD2,TRBJ2-1,.,TRBV27,CASSRSGTYNEQFF,TGTGCCAGCAGCCGGAGCGGGACTTACAATGAGCAGTTCTTC
TRBD2,TRBJ2-5,.,TRBV11-2,CASTPYSGSQGETQYF,TGTGCCAGCACCCCCTATAGCGGGAGTCAGGGAGAGACCCAGTACTTC
TRBD1,TRBJ2-5,.,TRBV6-1,CASGSGQGKETQYF,TGTGCCAGCGGTTCGGGACAGGGGAAAGAGACCCAGTACTTC
TRBD2,TRBJ2-7,once,TRBV19,CASSSGGRYEQYF,TGTGCCAGTAGTAGCGGGGGTAGGTACGAGCAGTACTTC
TRBD2,TRBJ2-3,.,TRBV29-1,CSVSIAGFADTQYF,TGCAGCGTTAGTATAGCGGGATTCGCAGATACGCAGTATTTT
TRBD2,TRBJ2-7,.,TRBV27,CASSLSIWGRGLAGGLWFYEQYF,TGTGCCAGCAGTTTATCGATATGGGGGAGGGGACTAGCGGGAGGGCTATGGTTCTACGAGCAGTACTTC
.,TRBJ1-2,once,TRBV2,CASSEEQGLGYGYTF,TGTGCCAGCAGTGAGGAACAGGGACTAGGCTATGGCTACACCTTC
.,TRBJ2-1,.,TRBV5-4,CASSLTLYNEQFF,TGTGCCAGCAGCTTGACTCTATACAATGAGCAGTTCTTC
TRBD2,TRBJ2-7,.,TRBV6-5,CASSGTSVPHEQYF,TGTGCCAGCAGTGGGACTAGCGTTCCCCACGAGCAGTACTTC
TRBD1,TRBJ2-3,.,TRBV5-4,CASSIRQGADTQYF,TGTGCCAGCAGCATACGACAGGGGGCAGATACGCAGTATTTT
.,TRBJ2-4,.,TRBV28,CASSLVGGNIQYF,TGTGCCAGCAGTTTAGTAGGGGGAAACATTCAGTACTTC
TRBD1,TRBJ2-7,.,TRBV18,CASSPARGQRAYEQYF,TGTGCCAGCTCACCAGCCAGGGGGCAGCGGGCCTACGAGCAGTACTTC
.,TRBJ2-5,.,TRBV20-1,CSAIERKTQYF,TGCAGTGCTATCGAGAGAAAGACCCAGTACTTC
TRBD1,TRBJ2-1,.,TRBV18,CASSPGQGASYNEQFF,TGTGCCAGCTCACCAGGGCAGGGGGCCTCCTACAATGAGCAGTTCTTC
.,TRBJ1-5,.,TRBV9,CASSPNQPQHF,TGTGCCAGCAGTCCGAATCAGCCCCAGCATTTT
.,TRBJ1-2,.,TRBV6-5,CASSVTPRMNYGYTF,TGTGCCAGCAGTGTGACACCACGGATGAACTATGGCTACACCTTC
TRBD2,TRBJ2-7,.,TRBV29-1,CSVLAGLENEQYF,TGCAGCGTCCTAGCGGGGTTGGAGAACGAGCAGTACTTC
TRBD2,TRBJ2-7,once,TRBV15,CATSRGQVTSGIYEQYF,TGTGCCACCAGCAGAGGTCAGGTAACTAGCGGGATTTACGAGCAGTACTTC
TRBD1,TRBJ1-4,.,TRBV28,CASSFGQGASNEKLFF,TGTGCCAGCAGTTTCGGGCAGGGGGCGAGTAATGAAAAACTGTTTTTT
.,TRBJ2-3,.,TRBV5-1,CASSPQGLTDTQYF,TGCGCCAGCAGCCCCCAGGGCCTCACAGATACGCAGTATTTT
TRBD2,TRBJ2-7,.,TRBV30,CAWSNQGLAGGYEQYF,TGTGCCTGGAGTAACCAGGGACTAGCGGGAGGTTACGAGCAGTACTTC
.,TRBJ2-3,.,TRBV27,CASSFGIGADTQYF,TGTGCCAGCAGTTTCGGCATCGGGGCAGATACGCAGTATTTT